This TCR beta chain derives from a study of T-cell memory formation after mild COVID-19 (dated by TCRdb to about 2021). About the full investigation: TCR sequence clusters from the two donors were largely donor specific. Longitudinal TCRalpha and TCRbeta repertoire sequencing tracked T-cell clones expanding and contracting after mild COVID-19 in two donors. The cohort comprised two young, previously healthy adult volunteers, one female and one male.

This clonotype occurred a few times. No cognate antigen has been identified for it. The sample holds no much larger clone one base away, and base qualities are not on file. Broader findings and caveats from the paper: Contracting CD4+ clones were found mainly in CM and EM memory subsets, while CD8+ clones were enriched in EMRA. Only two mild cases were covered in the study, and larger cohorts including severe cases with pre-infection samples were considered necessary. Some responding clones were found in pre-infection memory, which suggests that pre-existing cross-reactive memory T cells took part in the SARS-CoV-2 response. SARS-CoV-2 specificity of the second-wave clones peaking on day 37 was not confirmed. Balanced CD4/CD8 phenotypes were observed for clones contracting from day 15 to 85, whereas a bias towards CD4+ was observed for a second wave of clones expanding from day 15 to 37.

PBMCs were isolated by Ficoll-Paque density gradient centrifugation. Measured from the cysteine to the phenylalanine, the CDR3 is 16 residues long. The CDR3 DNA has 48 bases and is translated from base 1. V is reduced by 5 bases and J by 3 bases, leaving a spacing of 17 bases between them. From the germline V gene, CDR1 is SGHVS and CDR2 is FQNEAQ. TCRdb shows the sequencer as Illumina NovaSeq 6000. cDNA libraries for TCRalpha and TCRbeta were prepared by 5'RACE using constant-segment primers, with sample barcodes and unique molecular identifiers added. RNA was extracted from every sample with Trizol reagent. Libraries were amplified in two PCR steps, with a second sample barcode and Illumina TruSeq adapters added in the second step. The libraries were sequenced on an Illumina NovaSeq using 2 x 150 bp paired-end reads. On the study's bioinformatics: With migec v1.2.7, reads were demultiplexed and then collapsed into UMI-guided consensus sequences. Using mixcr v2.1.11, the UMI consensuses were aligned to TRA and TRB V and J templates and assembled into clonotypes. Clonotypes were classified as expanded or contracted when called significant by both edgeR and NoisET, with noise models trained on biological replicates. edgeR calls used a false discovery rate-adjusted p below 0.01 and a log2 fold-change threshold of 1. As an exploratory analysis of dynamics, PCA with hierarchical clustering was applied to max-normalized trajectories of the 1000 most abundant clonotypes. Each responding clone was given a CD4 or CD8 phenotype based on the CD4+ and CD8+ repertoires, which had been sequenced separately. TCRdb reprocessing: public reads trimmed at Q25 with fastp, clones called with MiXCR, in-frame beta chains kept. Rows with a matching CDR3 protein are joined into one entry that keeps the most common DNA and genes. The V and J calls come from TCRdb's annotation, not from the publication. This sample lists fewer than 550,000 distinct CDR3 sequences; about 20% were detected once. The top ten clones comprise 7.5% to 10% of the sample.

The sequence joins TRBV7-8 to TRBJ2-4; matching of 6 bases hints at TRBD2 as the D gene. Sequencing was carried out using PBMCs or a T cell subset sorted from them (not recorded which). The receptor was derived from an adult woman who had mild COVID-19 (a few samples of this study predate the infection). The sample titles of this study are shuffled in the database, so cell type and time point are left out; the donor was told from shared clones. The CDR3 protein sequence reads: CASSLAIVGGKNIQYF. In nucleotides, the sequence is TGTGCCAGCAGCCTCGCTATAGTCGGGGGCAAAAACATTCAGTACTTC.